This TCR beta chain was identified during a study of blood T cell repertoires in COVID-19. About the research overall: Whether acute or convalescent, the COVID-19 samples came from the United States, Italy and Spain. In each case, the material was cDNA or gDNA derived from T cells, B-cell-depleted T cells, or PBMCs.

This clone was recorded once. Per the original data handling: Amplification from reference gene primers served as the basis for estimated nucleated cell counts. The table came from immunoSEQ multiplex PCR; TCRdb's copy has only in-frame clones and leaves some out. That table furnishes V, J and clone size, whereas the DNA furnished D and trimming. The sample consists of about 96,000 clones, about 90% of them appearing once. The Seattle patients, enrolled during active infection, were followed longitudinally. This TCR was sampled from a human donor with COVID-19, enrolled during active disease. The donor label of this sample is uncertain. Specimen: peripheral blood.

The CDR3 here is CAISQGNSPLHF. The DNA for the CDR3 is TGTGCCATCAGTCAGGGGAATTCACCCCTCCACTTT. The chain has TRBV10-3 and TRBJ1-6; weak D call: TRBD1 (6 bases). Trimming removed 5 bases at V and 7 bases at J, with 6 bases between. CDR1 and CDR2 (germline): ENHRY, SYGVKD. CDR3 size: 12 residues.